This TCR beta chain was captured in a study of blood T cells in healthy people across ages. Whole-study findings and limits: CMV status of donors was unknown, possibly confounding expanded clonotype changes.

On this clonotype itself: Its antigen is still unknown.

Through a sample-barcoded 5' primer and a J-beta primer mix, a second PCR was run for about 6 to 11 cycles. Via MiXCR, TCRdb re-called the 5' RACE reads, giving one row per CDR3 protein. The repertoire holds about 1.5 million distinct CDR3 sequences, with under 55% as singletons. Germline V gene data show CDR1 as LNHNV and CDR2 as YYDKDF (reference sequence). The CDR3 is 13 residues long. Deletions cut 4 bases from V and 10 bases from J, with 14 bases between. This chain connects TRBV15 to TRBJ2-1; a weak D match, TRBD1 (5 bases). The sequence came from a woman aged 18 to 35 in good health. The sample comprised blood. The CDR3 region is CATSKGIMVEQFF. The DNA for the CDR3 is TGTGCCACCAGCAAGGGGATTATGGTCGAGCAGTTCTTC.